Each of the 28 T cell receptor beta chains below was sequenced from the same sample in a study of blood T cell repertoires in COVID-19. Assay: immunoSEQ multiplex PCR; the TCRdb copy retains only in-frame clones and omits some. The table has about 270,000 clones, 82% seen once. The sequencing sample was made of peripheral blood. The receptors originated from a woman under 30 with acute or convalescent COVID-19.

J is TRBJ2-3 and V is TRBV28; 8 nucleotides line up with TRBD2. The trim removed 7 bases at V and 0 bases at J, leaving 6 bases unmatched. The CDR3 length is 15 residues. The germline V gene has CDR1 MDHEN and CDR2 SYDVKM. The CDR3 region has the DNA TGTGCCAGCATCCCTAGCGGGCGTAGCACAGATACGCAGTATTTT. This translates into CASIPSGRSTDTQYF.

This clone was seen a single time. The chain couples TRBV4-2 to TRBJ1-5; D might be TRBD1 (5 bases). V was pared by 4 bases and J by 3 bases, with 10 bases between. This CDR3 is built from 14 residues. In germline, CDR1 is LGHNA, CDR2 YNFKEQ. As DNA, the CDR3 is TGTGCCAGCAGCCTCGACAGCTACAATCAGCCCCAGCATTTT. This codes for CASSLDSYNQPQHF.

The chain couples TRBV19 to TRBJ2-7; D is unresolved. This CDR3 spans 12 amino acids. Per the germline V gene, CDR1 is LNHDA and CDR2 is SQIVND (reference sequence). Trimming cost V 2 bases and J 12 bases, with 14 bases left between them. The CDR3 sequence: CASSINSPSLYF. As DNA, the CDR3 is TGTGCCAGTAGTATAAACTCCCCAAGTCTGTACTTC.

The chain uses TRBV27 and TRBJ1-2; weak D call: TRBD1 (6 bases). V was clipped by 5 bases and J by 2 bases, with 18 bases between them. The CDR3 runs to 16 residues. Germline V gene sequence: CDR1 MNHEY, CDR2 SMNVEV (reference sequence). CDR3 region: CASSPRTGQRNYGYTF. The CDR3 nucleotides are TGTGCCAGCAGTCCCCGGACCGGACAGAGAAACTATGGCTACACCTTC.

The chain has TRBV6-2 or TRBV6-3 and TRBJ2-2; the D is unclear. The V end lost 5 bases, the J end lost 2 bases, and 12 bases lay between the germline ends. Germline assignment: CDR1 MNHEY and CDR2 SVGEGT. The CDR3 sequence is 15 residues long. CDR3 sequence: CASSVPRSNTGELFF. DNA of the CDR3: TGTGCCAGCAGTGTACCTCGTAGCAACACCGGGGAGCTGTTTTTT.

The chain couples TRBV5-4 to TRBJ1-2, with 8 bases identical to TRBD1. J gave up 7 bases and V 2 bases, and 4 bases lay outside the gene matches. The germline V gene has CDR1 SGHNT and CDR2 YYREEE (reference sequence). The CDR3 sequence is 13 residues long. This chain's CDR3 is CASSLQGEGGYTF. Written as DNA, the CDR3 is TGTGCCAGCAGCTTACAGGGGGAGGGTGGCTACACCTTC.

This chain joins TRBV27 and TRBJ2-1; perhaps TRBD2 as D (5 bases). Trimming removed 2 bases at V and 8 bases at J, with 13 bases between. CDR1 and CDR2 from the germline V gene are MNHEY and SMNVEV (reference sequence). The length of the CDR3 is 14 residues. As DNA, the CDR3 is TGTGCCAGCAGTTTAGTGGGAGCGGTCGATGAGCAGTTCTTC. This codes for CASSLVGAVDEQFF.

The V gene is TRBV2, the J gene TRBJ2-1, with TRBD2 identical over 11 bases. Per the germline V gene, CDR1 is SNHLY and CDR2 is FYNNEI. The trim removed 7 bases at V and 1 base at J, leaving 9 bases unmatched. The CDR3 is 17 residues long. The DNA of the CDR3 is TGTGCCAGCAACAAAGGGACTAGCGGACCTTCCTACAATGAGCAGTTCTTC. Its protein product is CASNKGTSGPSYNEQFF. The full variable domain, its missing parts supplied by reference TRBV2 and TRBJ2-1, is EPEVTQTPSHQVTQMGQEVILRCVPISNHLYFYWYRQILGQKVEFLVSFYNNEISEKSEIFDDQFSVERPDGSNFTLKIRSTKLEDSAMYFCASNKGTSGPSYNEQFFGPGTRLTVL.

This clone was picked up one time. The chain uses TRBV5-6 and TRBJ1-2; 8 nucleotides agree with TRBD1. The CDR3 consists of 16 residues. V shed 4 bases, J shed 5 bases, and the junction held 13 bases outside the gene matches. From germline, CDR1 is SGHDT and CDR2 YYEEEE. In DNA form, the CDR3 reads TGTGCCAGCAGCGGATATCCCCCAGGGGGCGAATATGGCTACACCTTC. Its translation is CASSGYPPGGEYGYTF.

This clone was seen once. This rearrangement joins TRBV6-1 to TRBJ2-1; D may be TRBD2 (5 bases). V was shortened by 2 bases and J by 4 bases, with 15 bases between the two germline ends. The CDR3 covers 16 residues. The germline gives CDR1 MNHNS, CDR2 SASEGT. The CDR3 loop is CASSELLATEYNEQFF. CDR3 in DNA: TGTGCCAGCAGTGAATTGTTAGCGACCGAGTACAATGAGCAGTTCTTC.

As DNA, the CDR3 is TGCGCCAGCAGCTTGGCCCTGACGGGAGTATCCACCACAGATACGCAGTATTTT. It encodes CASSLALTGVSTTDTQYF. This chain connects TRBV5-1 to TRBJ2-3; tentative D call: TRBD2 (6 bases). V lost 0 bases and J 2 bases, leaving 19 bases between the germline ends. The CDR3 loop spans 18 amino acids. CDR1 is SGHRS and CDR2 is YFSETQ in the germline V gene.

Note on this clone: At one of its ends the junction is not consistent with the germline gene, which may arise from a read error. CDR3 residues: CASSLSGFGQQVTQYF. CDR3 bases: TGTGCCAGCAGTTTATCTGGTTTTGGACAGCAAGTGACCCAGTACTTC. This chain links TRBV27 with TRBJ2-5, with D possibly TRBD1 on 6 matching bases. The germline V gene has CDR1 MNHEY and CDR2 SMNVEV (reference sequence). This CDR3 is built from 16 residues.

The table lists this clone with a count of one. The gene calls are TRBV12-3 or TRBV12-4 and TRBJ2-5; D gene uncertain. Trimming left V 7 bases short and J 1 base short, with 10 bases between. The CDR3 consists of 13 residues. In DNA, the CDR3 is TGTGCCAGCACGTGGCAGATCCAAGAGACCCAGTACTTC. This encodes CASTWQIQETQYF.

The rearrangement uses TRBV6-2 or TRBV6-3 and TRBJ2-2; 10 bases match TRBD2. The CDR3 runs 19 residues. The V and J ends lost 2 bases and 4 bases, in that order; junction bases with no gene match: 13. Germline assignment: CDR1 MNHEY and CDR2 SVGEGT. The CDR3 protein is CASSYTMSLAGVPTGELFF. The DNA for the CDR3 is TGTGCCAGCAGTTACACCATGTCGCTAGCGGGAGTGCCCACCGGGGAGCTGTTTTTT.

The V and J genes are TRBV4-1 and TRBJ2-3; 9 bases are shared with TRBD2. The CDR3 is 16 residues long. Trimming at V came to 1 base and at J to 6 bases, leaving 8 bases not matched to a gene. Germline CDR1 is MGHRA and CDR2 is YSYEKL. The CDR3 region has the DNA TGCGCCAGCAGCCAAGGCGGGAGGGCCTCGTTGGATACGCAGTATTTT. The encoded protein is CASSQGGRASLDTQYF.

V is TRBV7-3 and J is TRBJ2-7; TRBD1 agrees at 7 bases. The trim removed 5 bases at V and 6 bases at J, leaving 7 bases unmatched. The V gene's germline CDR1 is SGHTA and CDR2 FQGTGA. CDR3 length: 13 residues. Here the CDR3 reads CASSLGGRGEQYF. The CDR3 DNA reads as TGTGCCAGCAGCCTAGGGGGCCGCGGCGAGCAGTACTTC.

This clone was detected only once. The chain carries TRBV28 and TRBJ1-5, with D uncertain. Trimming stripped 7 bases from V and 11 bases from J, with 15 bases between. The CDR3 length is 12 residues. Looked up from germline, CDR1 is MDHEN and CDR2 is SYDVKM. The CDR3: CASTTRGSAQHF. The CDR3 region has the DNA TGTGCCAGCACCACCCGCGGCTCGGCCCAGCATTTT.

This sequence joins TRBV19 and TRBJ1-5, with 8 bases lining up with TRBD1. The V gene end was trimmed by 7 bases and the J gene end by 4 bases; junction bases not matched to a gene: 15. The CDR3 covers 17 residues. CDR1 and CDR2 (germline): LNHDA, SQIVND (reference sequence). CDR3 DNA: TGTGCCAGTACCGATAAAAGGACAGGGACGGCTAATCAGCCCCAGCATTTT. It specifies CASTDKRTGTANQPQHF.

The V call is TRBV29-1, the J call TRBJ2-2; 12 bases line up with TRBD2. This CDR3 spans 15 amino acids. The germline V gene has CDR1 SQVTM and CDR2 ANQGSEA. Trimming took 6 bases from V and 3 from J; bases not matched to a gene: 5. The CDR3 DNA is TGCAGCGTCGTACTAGCGGGAGGCTACACCGGGGAGCTGTTTTTT. This translates into CSVVLAGGYTGELFF.

The genes are TRBV6-1 and TRBJ1-3; a weak D match, TRBD1 (5 bases). V shed 1 base and J shed 0 bases, with 13 bases lying between them. The CDR3 has 17 amino acids. The germline gives CDR1 MNHNS, CDR2 SASEGT. The CDR3: CASSEGWGRSSGNTIYF. Written as DNA, the CDR3 is TGTGCCAGCAGTGAAGGGTGGGGCAGGAGCTCTGGAAACACCATATATTTT.

The gene calls are TRBV7-3 and TRBJ2-3; D may be TRBD1 (6 bases). The germline V gene has CDR1 SGHTA and CDR2 FQGTGA. Trimming took off 5 bases at V and 5 bases at J, with 14 bases between the two ends. CDR3 size: 14 residues. CDR3 region: CASSPIGGVDTQYF. CDR3 DNA: TGTGCCAGCAGCCCTATAGGGGGTGTAGATACGCAGTATTTT.

This chain uses TRBV19 with TRBJ1-1, with no clear D. V was pared by 0 bases and J by 1 base, with 6 bases between. Germline CDR1 LNHDA, CDR2 SQIVND (reference sequence). The length of the CDR3 is 14 residues. The CDR3 loop reads CASSIELSNTEAFF. In nucleotides, the CDR3 is TGTGCCAGTAGTATAGAACTATCGAACACTGAAGCTTTCTTT.

The chain is built from TRBV4-3 and TRBJ1-1, with a weak D call TRBD1 (6 bases). V shed 5 bases and J shed 1 base, with 11 bases lying between them. The CDR3 is 14 residues long. Germline V gene sequence: CDR1 LGHNA, CDR2 YSLEER. For the CDR3, the DNA is TGCGCCAGCAGCGAGGGGACAACGAACACTGAAGCTTTCTTT. Its protein product is CASSEGTTNTEAFF.

This clone has a single count. The V call is TRBV13, the J call TRBJ2-7, with a tentative D call TRBD1 (6 bases). The germline V gene has CDR1 PRHDT and CDR2 FYEKMQ (reference sequence). Trimming took off 5 bases at V and 2 bases at J, with 7 bases between the two ends. The CDR3 covers 12 residues. CDR3 residues: CASSQGPYEQYF. The DNA of the CDR3 is TGTGCCAGCAGCCAGGGGCCCTACGAGCAGTACTTC.

This rearrangement joins TRBV7-2 to TRBJ2-3; 13 bases are shared with TRBD2. V lost 1 base to trimming and J lost 3 bases; unmatched junction nucleotides: 10. This CDR3 spans 19 amino acids. CDR1 and CDR2 from the germline V gene are SGHTA and FQGNSA. The chain's CDR3 is CASSLEPGLAGRGTDTQYF. The CDR3 bases are TGTGCCAGCAGCTTAGAGCCGGGACTAGCGGGAAGGGGGACAGATACGCAGTATTTT.

This clone was recorded at least ten times. This chain links TRBV25-1 with TRBJ2-2; 7 nucleotides match TRBD1. The CDR3 runs 18 residues. CDR1 is MGHDK, CDR2 SYGVNS, per germline. Germline trimming cut 6 bases from V and 5 bases from J; bases unmatched to any gene: 18. The CDR3 DNA reads as TGTGCCAGCAGCGCCCTCGGGCTCGACAGGGTTGGTACCGGGGAGCTGTTTTTT. This sequence encodes CASSALGLDRVGTGELFF.

The V call is TRBV5-4, the J call TRBJ2-5; TRBD1 might be the D (7 bases). CDR1 and CDR2 from the germline V gene are SGHNT and YYREEE (reference sequence). V lost 3 bases and J 3 bases, leaving 15 bases between the germline ends. The CDR3 has 15 amino acids. The CDR3 DNA follows: TGTGCCAGCAGCTACAGGGGTGCTAGCGAAGAGACCCAGTACTTC. Translated, it gives CASSYRGASEETQYF.

The chain links TRBV4-3 to TRBJ2-1, with 11 positions matching TRBD2. J was trimmed by 1 base and V by 0 bases; bases with no gene match: 11. Germline CDR1 is LGHNA and CDR2 is YSLEER. The CDR3 is 20 amino acids. CDR3 sequence reads: CASSQEGGLAGGGSYNEQFF. The CDR3 coding sequence is TGCGCCAGCAGCCAAGAGGGAGGGCTAGCGGGAGGAGGGTCCTACAATGAGCAGTTCTTC.